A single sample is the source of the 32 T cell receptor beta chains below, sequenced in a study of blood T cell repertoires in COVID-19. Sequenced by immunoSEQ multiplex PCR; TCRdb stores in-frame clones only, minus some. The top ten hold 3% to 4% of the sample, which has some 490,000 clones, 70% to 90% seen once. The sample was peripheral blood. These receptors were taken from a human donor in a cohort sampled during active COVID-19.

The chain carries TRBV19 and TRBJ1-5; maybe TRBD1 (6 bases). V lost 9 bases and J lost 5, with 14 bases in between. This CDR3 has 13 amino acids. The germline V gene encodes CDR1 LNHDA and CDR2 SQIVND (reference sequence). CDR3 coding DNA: TGTGCCAGCCAACAGGGTGGAGATCAGCCCCAGCATTTT. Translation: CASQQGGDQPQHF.

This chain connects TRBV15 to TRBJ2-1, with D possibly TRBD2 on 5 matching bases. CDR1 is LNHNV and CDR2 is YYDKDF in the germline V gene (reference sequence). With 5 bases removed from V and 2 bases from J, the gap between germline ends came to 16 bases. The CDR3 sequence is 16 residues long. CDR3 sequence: CATSPGVKRPYNEQFF. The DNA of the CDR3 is TGTGCCACCAGCCCTGGAGTCAAGCGGCCCTACAATGAGCAGTTCTTC.

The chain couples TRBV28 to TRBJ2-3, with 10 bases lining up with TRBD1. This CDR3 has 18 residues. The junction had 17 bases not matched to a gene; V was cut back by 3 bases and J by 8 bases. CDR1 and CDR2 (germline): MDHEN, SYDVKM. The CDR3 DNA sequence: TGTGCCAGCAGTTTTTCAGGACAGGGGGTGTATTTATTGGGTACGCAGTATTTT. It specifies CASSFSGQGVYLLGTQYF.

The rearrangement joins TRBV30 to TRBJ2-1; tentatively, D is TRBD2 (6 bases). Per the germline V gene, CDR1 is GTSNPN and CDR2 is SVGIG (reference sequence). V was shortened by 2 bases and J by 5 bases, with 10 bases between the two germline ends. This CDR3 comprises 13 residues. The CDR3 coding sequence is TGTGCCTGGAGTAGGGACTCGAACAATGAGCAGTTCTTC. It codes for CAWSRDSNNEQFF.

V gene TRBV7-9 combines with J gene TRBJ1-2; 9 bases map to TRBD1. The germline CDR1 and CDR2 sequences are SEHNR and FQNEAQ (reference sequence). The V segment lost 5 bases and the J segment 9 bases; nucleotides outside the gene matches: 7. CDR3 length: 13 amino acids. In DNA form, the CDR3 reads TGTGCCAGCAGCGCGACAGGGGGTCCTAGCTACACCTTC. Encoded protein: CASSATGGPSYTF.

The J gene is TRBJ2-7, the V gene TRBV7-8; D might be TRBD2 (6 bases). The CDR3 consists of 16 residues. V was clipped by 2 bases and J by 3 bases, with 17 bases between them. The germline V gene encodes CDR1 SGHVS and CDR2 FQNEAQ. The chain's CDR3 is CASSLSSPGLVYEQYF. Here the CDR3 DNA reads TGTGCCAGCAGCTTATCCTCCCCGGGACTTGTCTACGAGCAGTACTTC.

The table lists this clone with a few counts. The CDR3 here is CASSLNTGELFF. The DNA of the CDR3 is TGTGCCAGCAGCCTTAACACCGGGGAGCTGTTTTTT. The chain combines TRBV7-2 with TRBJ2-2; D not certain. From germline, CDR1 is SGHTA and CDR2 FQGNSA. V was trimmed by 5 bases and J by 2 bases, leaving 3 bases between them. The CDR3 has 12 residues.

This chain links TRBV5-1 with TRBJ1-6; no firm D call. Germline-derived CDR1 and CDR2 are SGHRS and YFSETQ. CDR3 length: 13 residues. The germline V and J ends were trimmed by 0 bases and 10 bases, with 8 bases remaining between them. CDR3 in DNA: TGCGCCAGCAGCTTGGTCCGGGAGTCACCCCTCCACTTT. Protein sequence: CASSLVRESPLHF. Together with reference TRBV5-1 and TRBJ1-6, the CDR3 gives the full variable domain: KAGVTQTPRYLIKTRGQQVTLSCSPISGHRSVSWYQQTPGQGLQFLFEYFSETQRNKGNFPGRFSGRQFSNSRSEMNVSTLELGDSALYLCASSLVRESPLHFGNGTRLTVT.

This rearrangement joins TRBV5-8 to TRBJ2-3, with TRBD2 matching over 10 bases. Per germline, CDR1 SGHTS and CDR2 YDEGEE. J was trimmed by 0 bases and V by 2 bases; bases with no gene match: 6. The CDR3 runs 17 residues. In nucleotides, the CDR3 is TGTGCCAGCAGCTTCCTATCTAGCGGGAGTAGCACAGATACGCAGTATTTT. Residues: CASSFLSSGSSTDTQYF.

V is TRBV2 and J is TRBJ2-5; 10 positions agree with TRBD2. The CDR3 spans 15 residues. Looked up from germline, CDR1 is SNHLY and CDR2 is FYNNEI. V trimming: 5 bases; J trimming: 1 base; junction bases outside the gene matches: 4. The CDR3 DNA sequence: TGTGCCAGCAGTCTGACTAGCGGGCCCCAAGAGACCCAGTACTTC. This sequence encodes CASSLTSGPQETQYF.

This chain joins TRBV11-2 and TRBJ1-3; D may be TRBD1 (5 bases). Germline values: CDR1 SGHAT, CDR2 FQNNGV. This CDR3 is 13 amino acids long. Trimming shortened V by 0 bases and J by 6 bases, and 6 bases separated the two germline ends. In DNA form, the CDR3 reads TGTGCCAGCAGCTTAGAACAGGAAAACACCATATATTTT. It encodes CASSLEQENTIYF.

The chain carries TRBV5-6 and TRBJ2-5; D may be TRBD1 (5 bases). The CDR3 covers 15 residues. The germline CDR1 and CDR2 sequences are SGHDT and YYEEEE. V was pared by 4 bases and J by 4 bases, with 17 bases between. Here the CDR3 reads CASSPRGFKRETQYF. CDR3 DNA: TGTGCCAGCAGCCCTAGGGGCTTTAAGCGAGAGACCCAGTACTTC.

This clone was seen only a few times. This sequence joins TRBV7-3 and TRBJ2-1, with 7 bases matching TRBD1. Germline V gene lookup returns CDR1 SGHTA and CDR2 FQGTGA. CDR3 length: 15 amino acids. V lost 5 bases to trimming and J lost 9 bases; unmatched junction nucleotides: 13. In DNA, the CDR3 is TGTGCCAGCAGCGCAAACAGGGGTGGACTGGGTGAGCAGTTCTTC. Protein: CASSANRGGLGEQFF.

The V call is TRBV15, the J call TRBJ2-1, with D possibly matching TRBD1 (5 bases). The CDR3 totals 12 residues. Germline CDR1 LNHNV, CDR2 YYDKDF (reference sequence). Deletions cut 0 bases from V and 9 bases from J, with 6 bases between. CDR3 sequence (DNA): TGTGCCACCAGCAGAGAGGGGCGTGAGCAGTTCTTC. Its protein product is CATSREGREQFF. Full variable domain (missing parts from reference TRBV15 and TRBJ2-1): DAMVIQNPRYQVTQFGKPVTLSCSQTLNHNVMYWYQQKSSQAPKLLFHYYDKDFNNEADTPDNFQSRRPNTSFCFLDIRSPGLGDTAMYLCATSREGREQFFGPGTRLTVL.

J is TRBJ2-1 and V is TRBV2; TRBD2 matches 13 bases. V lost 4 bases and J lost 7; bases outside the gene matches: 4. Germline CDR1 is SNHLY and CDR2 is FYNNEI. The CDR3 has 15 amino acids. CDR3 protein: CASSVLAGGPNEQFF. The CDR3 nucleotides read TGTGCCAGCAGTGTACTAGCGGGAGGGCCGAATGAGCAGTTCTTC.

The CDR3, as DNA: TGTGCCTGGAGTGGTCGGGATGAAGCTTTCTTT. It encodes CAWSGRDEAFF. The chain uses TRBV30 and TRBJ1-1; unclear D gene. Germline V gene lookup returns CDR1 GTSNPN and CDR2 SVGIG (reference sequence). Trimming took 1 base from V and 7 from J, leaving 7 bases between them. The CDR3 extends over 11 amino acids.

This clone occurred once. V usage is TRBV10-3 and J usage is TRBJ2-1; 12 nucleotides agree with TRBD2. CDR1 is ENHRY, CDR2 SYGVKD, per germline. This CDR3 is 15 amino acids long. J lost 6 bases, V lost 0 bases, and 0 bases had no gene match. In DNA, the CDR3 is TGTGCCATCAGTGAGTCGACTAGCGGGAGCAATGAGCAGTTCTTC. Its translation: CAISESTSGSNEQFF.

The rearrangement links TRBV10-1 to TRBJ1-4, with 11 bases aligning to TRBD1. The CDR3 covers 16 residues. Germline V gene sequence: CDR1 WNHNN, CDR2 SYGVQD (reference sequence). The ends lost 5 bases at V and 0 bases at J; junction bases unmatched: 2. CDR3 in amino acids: CASSSGQGATNEKLFF. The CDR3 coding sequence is TGCGCCAGCAGTTCGGGACAGGGGGCAACTAATGAAAAACTGTTTTTT.

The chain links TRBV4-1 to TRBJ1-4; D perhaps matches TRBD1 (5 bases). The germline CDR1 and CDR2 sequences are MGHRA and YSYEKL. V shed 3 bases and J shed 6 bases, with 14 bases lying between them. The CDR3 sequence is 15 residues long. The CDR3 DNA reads TGCGCCAGCAGCCAGCCGGGCGCGGGGGATGAAAAACTGTTTTTT. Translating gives CASSQPGAGDEKLFF.

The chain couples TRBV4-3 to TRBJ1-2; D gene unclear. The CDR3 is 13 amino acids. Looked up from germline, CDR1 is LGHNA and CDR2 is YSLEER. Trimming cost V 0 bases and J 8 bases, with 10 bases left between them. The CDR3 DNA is TGCGCCAGCAGCCAAGACCCGGCGGGGGGCTACACCTTC. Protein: CASSQDPAGGYTF.

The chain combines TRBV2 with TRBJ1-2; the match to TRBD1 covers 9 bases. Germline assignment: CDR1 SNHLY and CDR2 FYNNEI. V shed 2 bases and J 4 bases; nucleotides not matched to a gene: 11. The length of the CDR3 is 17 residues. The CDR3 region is CASSESRDRATGYGYTF. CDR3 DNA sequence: TGTGCCAGCAGTGAATCTAGGGACAGGGCTACTGGCTATGGCTACACCTTC.

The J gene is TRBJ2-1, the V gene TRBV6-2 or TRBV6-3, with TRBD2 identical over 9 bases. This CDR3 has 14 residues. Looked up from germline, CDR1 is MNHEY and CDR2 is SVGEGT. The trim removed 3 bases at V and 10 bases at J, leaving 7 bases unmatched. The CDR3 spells CASSYNLAGTEQFF. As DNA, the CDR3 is TGTGCCAGCAGTTATAACCTAGCGGGAACAGAGCAGTTCTTC.

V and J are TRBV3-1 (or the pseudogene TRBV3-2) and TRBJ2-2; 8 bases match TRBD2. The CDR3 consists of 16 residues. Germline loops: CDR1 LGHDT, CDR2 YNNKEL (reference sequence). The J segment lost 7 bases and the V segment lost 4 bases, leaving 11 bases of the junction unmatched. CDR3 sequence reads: CASSLSGSARGGELFF. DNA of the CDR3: TGTGCCAGCAGCCTAAGCGGGAGTGCACGGGGCGGGGAGCTGTTTTTT.

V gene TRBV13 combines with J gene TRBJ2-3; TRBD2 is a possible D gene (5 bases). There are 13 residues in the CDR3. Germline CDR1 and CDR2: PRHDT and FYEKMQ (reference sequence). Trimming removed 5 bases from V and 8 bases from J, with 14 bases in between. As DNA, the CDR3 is TGTGCCAGCAGCGCCCGGCGTGGGAGTACGCAGTATTTT. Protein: CASSARRGSTQYF.

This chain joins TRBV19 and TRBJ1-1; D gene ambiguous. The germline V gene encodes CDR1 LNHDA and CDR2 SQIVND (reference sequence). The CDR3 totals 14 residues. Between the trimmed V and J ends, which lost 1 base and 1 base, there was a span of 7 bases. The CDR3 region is CASSIVGANTEAFF. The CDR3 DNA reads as TGTGCCAGTAGTATAGTGGGAGCGAACACTGAAGCTTTCTTT. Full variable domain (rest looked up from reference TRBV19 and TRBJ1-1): DGGITQSPKYLFRKEGQNVTLSCEQNLNHDAMYWYRQDPGQGLRLIYYSQIVNDFQKGDIAEGYSVSREKKESFPLTVTSAQKNPTAFYLCASSIVGANTEAFFGQGTRLTVV.

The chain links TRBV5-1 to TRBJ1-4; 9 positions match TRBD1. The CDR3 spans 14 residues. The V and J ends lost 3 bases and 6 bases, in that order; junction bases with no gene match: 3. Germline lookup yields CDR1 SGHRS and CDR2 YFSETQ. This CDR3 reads CASSWGQGDEKLFF. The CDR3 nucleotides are TGCGCCAGCAGCTGGGGACAGGGTGATGAAAAACTGTTTTTT.

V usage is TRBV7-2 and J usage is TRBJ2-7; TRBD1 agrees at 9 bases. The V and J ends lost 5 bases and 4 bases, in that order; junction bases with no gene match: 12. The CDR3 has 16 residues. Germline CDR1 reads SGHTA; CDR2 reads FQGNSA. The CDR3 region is CASSPPSGQGTYEQYF. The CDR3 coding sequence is TGTGCCAGCAGCCCACCTTCGGGACAGGGAACGTACGAGCAGTACTTC.

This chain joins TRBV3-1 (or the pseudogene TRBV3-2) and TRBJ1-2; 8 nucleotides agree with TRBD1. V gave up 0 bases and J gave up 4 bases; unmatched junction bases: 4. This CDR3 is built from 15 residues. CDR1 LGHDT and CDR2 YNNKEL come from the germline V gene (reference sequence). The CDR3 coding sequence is TGTGCCAGCAGCCAAGACCCGACAGGGGCCTATGGCTACACCTTC. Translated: CASSQDPTGAYGYTF.

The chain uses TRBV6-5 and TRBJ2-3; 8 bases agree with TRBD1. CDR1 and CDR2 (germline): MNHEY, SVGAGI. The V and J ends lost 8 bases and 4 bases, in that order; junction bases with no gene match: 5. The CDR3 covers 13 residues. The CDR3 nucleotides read TGTGCCAGCGACAGGGGTTTAGCAGATACGCAGTATTTT. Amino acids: CASDRGLADTQYF.

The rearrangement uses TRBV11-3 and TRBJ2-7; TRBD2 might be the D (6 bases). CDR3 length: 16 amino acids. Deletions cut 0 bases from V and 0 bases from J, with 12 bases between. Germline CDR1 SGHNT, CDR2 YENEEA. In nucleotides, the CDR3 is TGTGCCAGCAGCTTAGAGGAGGGGTATAACTCCTACGAGCAGTACTTC. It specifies CASSLEEGYNSYEQYF.

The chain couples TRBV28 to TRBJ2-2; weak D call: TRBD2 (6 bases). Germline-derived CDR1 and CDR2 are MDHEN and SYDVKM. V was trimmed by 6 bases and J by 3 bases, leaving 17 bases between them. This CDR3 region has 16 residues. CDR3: CASRSSGWGDTGELFF. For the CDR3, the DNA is TGTGCCAGCAGATCCAGCGGGTGGGGGGACACCGGGGAGCTGTTTTTT.

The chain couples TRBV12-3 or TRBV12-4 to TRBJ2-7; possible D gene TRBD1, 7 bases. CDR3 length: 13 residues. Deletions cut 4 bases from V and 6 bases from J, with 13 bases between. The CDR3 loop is CASSSYRGGEQYF. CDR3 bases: TGTGCCAGCAGTTCTTACAGGGGAGGCGAGCAGTACTTC.